A single sample gave rise to the 2 T cell receptor beta chains below, sequenced in a study of blood T cells in healthy people across ages. Through a sample-barcoded 5' primer and a J-beta primer mix, a second PCR was run for about 7 to 12 cycles. TCRdb itself ran the 5' RACE reads through MiXCR, one entry per CDR3 protein. The data show about 720,000 distinct CDR3 sequences, around a fifth seen once. The sequenced sample was blood. Every receptor here comes from a man in his 70s in good health.

DNA of the CDR3: TGCGCCAGCAGCATTTTGGATGGAGGTGGGACCCAGTACTTC. It specifies CASSILDGGGTQYF. The V and J genes are TRBV5-1 and TRBJ2-1, with a tentative D call TRBD2 (5 bases). Judging by the DNA end, TRBJ2-5 fits better; the J call may be wrong. The CDR3 loop spans 14 amino acids. Germline assignment: CDR1 SGHRS and CDR2 YFSETQ.

The V and J genes are TRBV7-2 and TRBJ2-7; D remains ambiguous. V lost 3 bases and J 3 bases, leaving 9 bases between the germline ends. The CDR3 is 13 residues long. Germline V lookup: CDR1 SGHTA, CDR2 FQGNSA. CDR3 residues: CASSFEPVYEQYV. The CDR3 DNA reads TGTGCCAGCAGCTTTGAACCGGTCTACGAGCAGTACGTC.